Judged by abundance, the clone carrying this T cell receptor (beta chain) is medium-sized. No antigen is known for it. The read terminates 3 residues ahead of where the CDR3 ends, so the germline J gene completes it. This entry is derived from a study of T cell clonality in common variable immunodeficiency. Findings and limits, study-wide: Links between repertoire features and CVID complications were heterogeneity-limited. The cause of increased CVID clonality remains unclear without subpopulation sequencing. CVID subjects had higher TCRbeta clonality than healthy controls, most marked in about a third. In common variable immunodeficiency, TCR beta chains reportedly carried fewer deletions and N-nucleotide insertions.

Germline V gives CDR1 LNHDA, CDR2 SQIVND (reference sequence). V was pared by 3 bases and J by 4 bases, with 18 bases between. The CDR3 has 16 amino acids. All CVID subjects were on immunoglobulin replacement for at least one year. Data came from immunoSEQ multiplex PCR; TCRdb stores just in-frame clones and leaves some out. Listed for the sample are approximately 15,000 clones, none seen a single time. This receptor was obtained from a human donor with common variable immunodeficiency. The sample was peripheral blood mononuclear cells. The chain uses TRBV19 and TRBJ1-2, with a tentative D call TRBD1 (6 bases). The CDR3 bases that were read are TGTGCCAGTAGTATCGGGACACCTCCGGGGACCTATGGC. Translated: CASSIGTPPGTYG. The whole CDR3 is CASSIGTPPGTYGYTF.